A selection of T cell receptor beta chains follows, all from one sample in a study of shared clonotypes between healthy human individuals. Clones were read by immunoSEQ multiplex PCR, and TCRdb kept only the in-frame ones, dropping some. In the table there are around 580,000 clones, roughly 98% of which are singletons. Source material: naive CD8+ T cells sorted from blood. The receptors shown here come from a man under 40 in good health. CDR3s include the opening cysteine and the closing phenylalanine or tryptophan. Each record gives: V gene, D gene, clone size, J gene, CDR3 protein, CDR3 DNA. D genes are given only for firm matches. Clone size, where shown, is once, few, many, or a class for clones that have expanded.

>TRBV4-1|TRBD2|.|TRBJ2-7
CASSQGASGSYEQYF
TGCGCCAGCAGCCAAGGGGCTAGCGGATCCTACGAGCAGTACTTC
>TRBV27|.|.|TRBJ2-2
CASSLSGLAGELFF
TGTGCCAGCAGTTTATCGGGTTTGGCCGGGGAGCTGTTTTTT
>TRBV29-1|TRBD1|.|TRBJ2-2
CSAGQENTGELFF
TGCAGCGCGGGACAGGAGAACACCGGGGAGCTGTTTTTT
>TRBV28|TRBD1|.|TRBJ1-3
CASSLVRTGVSDF
TGTGCCAGCAGTTTGGTCCGGACAGGGGTTTCAGATTTT
>TRBV30|TRBD2|.|TRBJ2-1
CAWSSGTSGTNEQFF
TGTGCCTGGAGTTCCGGGACTAGCGGGACTAATGAGCAGTTCTTC
>TRBV4-2|TRBD2|.|TRBJ2-1
CASSQDVAGLAYNEQFF
TGTGCCAGCAGCCAAGACGTGGCGGGACTAGCCTACAATGAGCAGTTCTTC
>TRBV19|.|.|TRBJ2-1
CASSGDYNEQFF
TGTGCCAGTAGCGGGGACTACAATGAGCAGTTCTTC
>TRBV5-4|.|.|TRBJ1-2
CASSSETSEGGYTF
TGTGCCAGCAGCTCGGAAACTTCGGAAGGAGGCTACACCTTC
>TRBV28|TRBD2|.|TRBJ2-2
CASSFRTSGRAGTGELFF
TGTGCCAGCAGTTTTCGGACTAGCGGGAGGGCGGGCACCGGGGAGCTGTTTTTT
>TRBV27|.|.|TRBJ2-1
CASSPDTAEQFF
TGTGCCAGCAGTCCGGACACCGCCGAGCAGTTCTTC
>TRBV2|.|.|TRBJ1-1
CASSNYGRANTEAFF
TGTGCCAGCAGCAACTACGGACGGGCGAACACTGAAGCTTTCTTT
>TRBV29-1|.|.|TRBJ2-1
CSVEVRDSTSSYNEQFF
TGCAGCGTTGAAGTCAGGGATTCGACCAGCTCCTACAATGAGCAGTTCTTC
>TRBV6-1|.|.|TRBJ2-5
CASHTVGQKETQYF
TGTGCCAGCCATACTGTCGGACAGAAAGAGACCCAGTACTTC
>TRBV7-9|TRBD2|once|TRBJ2-1
CASSISGSGNEQFF
TGTGCCAGCAGCATTAGCGGGAGTGGGAATGAGCAGTTCTTC
>TRBV5-8|.|.|TRBJ2-5
CASSPRAGQKDQETQYF
TGTGCCAGCAGCCCCAGGGCGGGACAGAAAGACCAAGAGACCCAGTACTTC
>TRBV28|TRBD1|.|TRBJ2-2
CASSLTGTGATGELFF
TGTGCCAGCAGTCTTACCGGGACAGGCGCCACCGGGGAGCTGTTTTTT
>TRBV4-1|.|.|TRBJ2-3
CASSQVGSGPYF
TGCGCCAGCAGCCAAGTCGGGTCAGGGCCTTATTTT
>TRBV2|.|.|TRBJ1-2
CASWQGQLYGYTF
TGTGCCAGCTGGCAGGGCCAACTATATGGCTACACCTTC
>TRBV10-2|.|.|TRBJ2-7
CASSESRLEFGAHEQYF
TGCGCCAGCAGTGAGTCCCGCCTCGAATTTGGGGCCCACGAGCAGTACTTC
>TRBV25-1|TRBD2|.|TRBJ2-7
CASSEWLAGDTYEQYF
TGTGCCAGCAGTGAATGGCTAGCGGGAGACACCTACGAGCAGTACTTC
>TRBV4-1|.|.|TRBJ2-5
CASSSRRGGETQYF
TGCGCCAGCAGCTCCAGACGGGGCGGAGAGACCCAGTACTTC
>TRBV19|TRBD2|.|TRBJ2-1
CASSMASGAIASSYNEQFF
TGTGCCAGTAGTATGGCTAGCGGGGCAATTGCGAGCTCCTACAATGAGCAGTTCTTC
>TRBV6-1|TRBD1|few|TRBJ2-1
CASSEAGQKSYNEQFF
TGTGCCAGCAGTGAAGCGGGACAGAAGTCCTACAATGAGCAGTTCTTC
>TRBV28|TRBD1|.|TRBJ1-2
CASSFSDRGWYGYTF
TGTGCCAGCAGTTTCTCGGACAGGGGTTGGTATGGCTACACCTTC
>TRBV5-1|TRBD2|.|TRBJ2-7
CASSLGLAGPSYEQYF
TGCGCCAGCAGCTTGGGACTAGCGGGCCCATCCTACGAGCAGTACTTC
>TRBV11-2|.|.|TRBJ2-7
CASSPLTDIYEQYF
TGTGCCAGCAGCCCTCTGACAGATATCTACGAGCAGTACTTC
>TRBV5-1|TRBD1|.|TRBJ1-2
CASSSNQGAVGYGYTF
TGCGCCAGCAGCTCCAACCAGGGGGCTGTTGGCTATGGCTACACCTTC
>TRBV27|.|once|TRBJ2-7
CASSRPGLEQYF
TGTGCCAGCAGTCGGCCGGGATTGGAGCAGTACTTC
>TRBV7-2|.|.|TRBJ2-3
CASRYGPISTDTQYF
TGTGCCAGCAGGTACGGACCCATAAGCACAGATACGCAGTATTTT
>TRBV6-5|.|once|TRBJ2-3
CASSPTPSNTQYF
TGTGCCAGCAGTCCCACCCCTAGCAACACGCAGTATTTT
>TRBV10-2|TRBD1|.|TRBJ2-6
CASSPETPGGEDSGANVLTF
TGCGCCAGCTCCCCGGAGACCCCAGGGGGCGAAGACTCTGGGGCCAACGTCCTGACTTTC
>TRBV28|.|once|TRBJ2-7
CASSFGAGEQYF
TGTGCCAGCAGTTTTGGGGCCGGCGAGCAGTACTTC
>TRBV29-1|TRBD1|.|TRBJ2-1
CSVDSGQGHVRFF
TGCAGCGTTGATTCTGGACAGGGGCACGTAAGGTTCTTC
>TRBV7-6|TRBD2|once|TRBJ2-7
CASSWDSGTSGGYEQYF
TGTGCCAGCAGCTGGGATTCCGGGACTAGCGGGGGCTACGAGCAGTACTTC
>TRBV10-3|.|.|TRBJ2-7
CAISGRGILISGEQYF
TGTGCCATCAGTGGACGTGGGATACTCATATCTGGCGAGCAGTACTTC
>TRBV2|.|.|TRBJ2-2
CASISLGELFF
TGTGCCAGCATATCGCTCGGGGAGCTGTTTTTT
>TRBV12-5|.|.|TRBJ2-7
CASGHNWYEQYF
TGTGCTAGTGGCCATAACTGGTACGAGCAGTACTTC
>TRBV5-4|TRBD2|.|TRBJ2-1
CASSLELAGSYNEQFF
TGTGCCAGCAGCTTGGAACTAGCGGGATCCTACAATGAGCAGTTCTTC
>TRBV7-9|.|.|TRBJ2-7
CASSSGEGFEQYF
TGTGCCAGCAGCTCGGGAGAAGGGTTCGAGCAGTACTTC
>TRBV7-9|TRBD1|.|TRBJ2-1
CASRPGQEQFF
TGTGCCAGCAGACCGGGACAGGAGCAGTTCTTC
>TRBV27|TRBD2|.|TRBJ2-1
CASSERTSGIVSLYNEQFF
TGTGCCAGCAGTGAAAGGACTAGCGGGATAGTCTCCCTATACAATGAGCAGTTCTTC
>TRBV11-2|.|.|TRBJ2-1
CASSGLTARNEQFF
TGTGCCAGCAGCGGCCTAACGGCGCGCAATGAGCAGTTCTTC
>TRBV27|.|.|TRBJ2-7
CASSLSRLGVPGEQYF
TGTGCCAGCAGTTTATCCCGTTTGGGGGTTCCGGGCGAGCAGTACTTC
>TRBV9|.|.|TRBJ2-7
CASSVDSSYEQYF
TGTGCCAGCAGCGTTGACAGTTCCTACGAGCAGTACTTC
>TRBV18|TRBD1|.|TRBJ1-4
CASSTTGTAPLATNEKLFF
TGTGCCAGCTCAACGACCGGGACAGCCCCATTGGCAACTAATGAAAAACTGTTTTTT
>TRBV7-9|.|once|TRBJ1-1
CASSLVKTGNTEAFF
TGTGCCAGCAGCTTAGTTAAGACAGGGAACACTGAAGCTTTCTTT
>TRBV11-2|.|.|TRBJ2-2
CASSGLRGRNTGELFF
TGTGCCAGCAGCGGACTCAGGGGACGGAACACCGGGGAGCTGTTTTTT
>TRBV7-9|.|.|TRBJ2-1
CASSQEDRSSYNEQFF
TGTGCCAGCAGCCAGGAAGACAGAAGCTCCTACAATGAGCAGTTCTTC
>TRBV18|TRBD1|.|TRBJ2-3
CASSPGVADRGPSDTQYF
TGTGCCAGCTCACCAGGAGTGGCCGACAGGGGGCCCTCAGATACGCAGTATTTT
>TRBV21-1|.|.|TRBJ2-5
CASSKKRASHLETQYF
TGTGCCAGCAGCAAAAAACGGGCCTCACATCTGGAGACCCAGTACTTC
>TRBV7-6|TRBD2|.|TRBJ2-7
CASSPGTSGSYEQYF
TGTGCCAGCAGCCCCGGGACTAGCGGGAGTTACGAGCAGTACTTC
>TRBV4-2|.|.|TRBJ2-7
CASSHEPSYEQYF
TGTGCCAGCAGCCACGAGCCATCCTACGAGCAGTACTTC
>TRBV7-9|TRBD1|.|TRBJ1-1
CASRGGTGDTEAFF
TGTGCCAGCAGGGGAGGGACAGGGGACACTGAAGCTTTCTTT
>TRBV6-5|.|.|TRBJ2-3
CASSYGGVRTDTQYF
TGTGCCAGCAGTTACGGGGGAGTAAGAACAGATACGCAGTATTTT
>TRBV7-9|TRBD2|.|TRBJ2-7
CASSLVSGSYEQYF
TGTGCCAGCAGCTTAGTTAGCGGGAGTTACGAGCAGTACTTC
>TRBV27|.|.|TRBJ2-1
CASSFQGHYNEQFF
TGTGCCAGCAGTTTCCAGGGGCACTACAATGAGCAGTTCTTC
>TRBV19|TRBD2|.|TRBJ2-7
CATRPRSGREYEQYF
TGTGCCACTAGACCCCGAAGCGGGAGGGAGTACGAGCAGTACTTC
>TRBV20-1|.|.|TRBJ2-1
CSPRENEQFF
TGCAGTCCACGGGAGAATGAGCAGTTCTTC
>TRBV15|.|.|TRBJ2-1
CATSSYQAYEQFF
TGTGCCACCAGCAGCTATCAAGCGTATGAGCAGTTCTTC